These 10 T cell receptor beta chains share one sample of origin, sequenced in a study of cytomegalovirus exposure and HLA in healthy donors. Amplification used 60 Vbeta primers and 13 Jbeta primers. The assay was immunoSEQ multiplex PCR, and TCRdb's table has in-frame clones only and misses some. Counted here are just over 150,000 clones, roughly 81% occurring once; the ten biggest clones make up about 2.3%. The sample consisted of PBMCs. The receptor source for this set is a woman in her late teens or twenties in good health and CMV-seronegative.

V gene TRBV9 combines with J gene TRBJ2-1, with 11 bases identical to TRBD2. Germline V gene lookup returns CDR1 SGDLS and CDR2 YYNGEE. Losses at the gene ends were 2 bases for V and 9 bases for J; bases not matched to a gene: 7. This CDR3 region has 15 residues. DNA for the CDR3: TGTGCCAGCAGCGTGGGACTAGCGGCCGAGTCTGAGCAGTTCTTC. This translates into CASSVGLAAESEQFF.

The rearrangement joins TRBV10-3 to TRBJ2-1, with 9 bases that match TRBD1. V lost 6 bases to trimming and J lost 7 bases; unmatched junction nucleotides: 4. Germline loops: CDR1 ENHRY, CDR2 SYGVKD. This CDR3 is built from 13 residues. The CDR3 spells CAIRGQGWNEQFF. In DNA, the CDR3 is TGTGCCATCAGGGGACAGGGCTGGAATGAGCAGTTCTTC.

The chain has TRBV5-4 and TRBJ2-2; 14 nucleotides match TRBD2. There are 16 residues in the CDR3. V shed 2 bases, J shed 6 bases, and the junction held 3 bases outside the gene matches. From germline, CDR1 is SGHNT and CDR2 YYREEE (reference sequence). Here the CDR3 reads CASSFGTSGGAGELFF. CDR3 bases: TGTGCCAGCAGCTTCGGGACTAGCGGGGGAGCCGGGGAGCTGTTTTTT.

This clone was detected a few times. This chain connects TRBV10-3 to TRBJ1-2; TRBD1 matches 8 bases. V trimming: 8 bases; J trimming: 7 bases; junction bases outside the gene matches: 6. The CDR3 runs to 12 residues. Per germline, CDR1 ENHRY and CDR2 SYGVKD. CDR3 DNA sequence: TGTGCCATCGGACGCGACAGGGGTGGCTACACCTTC. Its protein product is CAIGRDRGGYTF.

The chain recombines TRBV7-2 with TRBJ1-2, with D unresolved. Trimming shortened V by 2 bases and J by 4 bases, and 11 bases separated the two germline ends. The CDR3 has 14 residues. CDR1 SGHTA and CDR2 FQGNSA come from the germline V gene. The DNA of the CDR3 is TGTGCCAGCAGCTTAACACATACGGGCTATGGCTACACCTTC. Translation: CASSLTHTGYGYTF.

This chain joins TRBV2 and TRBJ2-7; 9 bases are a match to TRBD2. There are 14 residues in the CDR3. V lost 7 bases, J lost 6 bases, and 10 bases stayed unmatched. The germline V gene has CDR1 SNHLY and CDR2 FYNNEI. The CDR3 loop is CASTVYELAGEQYF. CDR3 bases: TGTGCCAGCACAGTTTACGAACTAGCGGGCGAGCAGTACTTC.

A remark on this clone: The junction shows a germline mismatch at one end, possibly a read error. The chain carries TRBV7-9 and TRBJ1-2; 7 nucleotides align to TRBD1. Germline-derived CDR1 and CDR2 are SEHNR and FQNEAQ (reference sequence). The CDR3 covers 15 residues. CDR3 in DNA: TGTTCCAGCAGCCAAACCACGGACAGGATCTATGGCTACACCTTC. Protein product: CSSSQTTDRIYGYTF.

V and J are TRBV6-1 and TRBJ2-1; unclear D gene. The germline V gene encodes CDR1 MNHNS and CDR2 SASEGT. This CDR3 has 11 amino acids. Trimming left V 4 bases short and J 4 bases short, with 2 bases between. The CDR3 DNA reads TGTGCCAGCAGTGTATACAATGAGCAGTTCTTC. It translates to CASSVYNEQFF.

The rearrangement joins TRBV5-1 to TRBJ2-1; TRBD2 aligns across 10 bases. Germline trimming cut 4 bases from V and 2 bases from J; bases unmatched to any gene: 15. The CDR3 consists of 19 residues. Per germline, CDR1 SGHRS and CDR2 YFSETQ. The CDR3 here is CASSQARTSGEGAYNEQFF. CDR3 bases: TGCGCCAGCAGCCAGGCGAGGACTAGCGGAGAAGGGGCCTACAATGAGCAGTTCTTC.

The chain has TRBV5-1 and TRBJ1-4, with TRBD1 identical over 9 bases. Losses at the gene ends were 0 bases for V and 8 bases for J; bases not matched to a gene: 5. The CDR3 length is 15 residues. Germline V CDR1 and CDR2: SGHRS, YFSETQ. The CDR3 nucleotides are TGCGCCAGCAGCTTGGTCGGGACAGGGAACGAAAAACTGTTTTTT. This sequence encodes CASSLVGTGNEKLFF.